These 24 T cell receptor beta chains originate from one sample sequenced in a study of CD8+ T cells in alopecia areata. Treatment indicated: oral pan-JAK inhibitor, 5-10 mg twice daily. TCR sequencing used cDNA made by reverse transcription of extracted RNA. Here immunoSEQ multiplex PCR was the method, and the copy in TCRdb shows in-frame clones only, minus some. The table has some 220,000 clones, 50% to 70% seen once. The input for sequencing was CD4+ T cells sorted from blood, taken at week 4, from a patient treated with tofacitinib. All receptors come from a human donor with alopecia areata.

This chain connects TRBV4-1 to TRBJ2-2; D might be TRBD2 (6 bases). The germline V gene encodes CDR1 MGHRA and CDR2 YSYEKL. This CDR3 spans 20 amino acids. V shed 0 bases and J shed 4 bases, with 24 bases lying between them. CDR3 sequence: CASSQDSADARLGSTGELFF. The CDR3 region has the DNA TGCGCCAGCAGCCAAGATTCGGCCGACGCACGACTAGGCAGCACCGGGGAGCTGTTTTTT.

This clone was counted between two and nine times. The chain is built from TRBV6-5 and TRBJ2-1; D unclear. Trimming removed 0 bases from V and 12 bases from J, with 12 bases in between. This CDR3 spans 13 amino acids. The V gene's germline CDR1 is MNHEY and CDR2 SVGAGI. The CDR3 sequence: CASSYSPVSGQFF. The DNA of the CDR3 is TGTGCCAGCAGTTACTCCCCTGTGTCTGGGCAGTTCTTC.

With regard to this clone: This same CDR3 is encoded by further DNA sequences in the sample. The chain couples TRBV7-2 to TRBJ1-1; TRBD1 aligns across 8 bases. The CDR3 is 15 residues long. The V gene end was trimmed by 2 bases and the J gene end by 5 bases; junction bases not matched to a gene: 7. The germline V gene has CDR1 SGHTA and CDR2 FQGNSA. DNA of the CDR3: TGTGCCAGCAGCTTAACCCAGGGGGCAGGAACTGAAGCTTTCTTT. Its translation is CASSLTQGAGTEAFF. The full variable domain, its missing parts supplied by reference TRBV7-2 and TRBJ1-1, is GAGVSQSPSNKVTEKGKDVELRCDPISGHTALYWYRQSLGQGLEFLIYFQGNSAPDKSGLPSDRFSAERTGGSVSTLTIQRTQQEDSAVYLCASSLTQGAGTEAFFGQGTRLTVV.

V and J are TRBV7-2 and TRBJ1-5; 7 bases are shared with TRBD1. Trimming at V came to 3 bases and at J to 3 bases, leaving 2 bases not matched to a gene. Germline V gene sequence: CDR1 SGHTA, CDR2 FQGNSA. This CDR3 has 14 residues. As DNA, the CDR3 is TGTGCCAGCAGCTTTACAGGGGACAATCAGCCCCAGCATTTT. Its protein product is CASSFTGDNQPQHF.

This clone was counted between two and nine times. J is TRBJ1-1 and V is TRBV14; D gene ambiguous. Trimming left V 0 bases short and J 3 bases short, with 17 bases between. The CDR3 contains 17 residues. Germline CDR1 is SGHDN and CDR2 is FVKESK. The CDR3 sequence: CASSQDNLLLAYTEAFF. The CDR3 DNA reads as TGTGCCAGCAGCCAAGACAATCTACTCCTCGCGTACACTGAAGCTTTCTTT. The complete variable domain, with remaining parts taken from reference TRBV14 and TRBJ1-1, reads EAGVTQFPSHSVIEKGQTVTLRCDPISGHDNLYWYRRVMGKEIKFLLHFVKESKQDESGMPNNRFLAERTGGTYSTLKVQPAELEDSGVYFCASSQDNLLLAYTEAFFGQGTRLTVV.

This chain uses TRBV4-1 with TRBJ2-1; D call uncertain. Trimming pared 5 bases from V and 0 bases from J, leaving 5 bases between. There are 13 residues in the CDR3. CDR1 is MGHRA, CDR2 YSYEKL, per germline. The CDR3 DNA reads TGCGCCAGCAGCGGCTACTCCTACAATGAGCAGTTCTTC. It specifies CASSGYSYNEQFF.

V is TRBV9 and J is TRBJ2-1, with D tentatively TRBD1 (6 bases). This CDR3 region has 16 residues. CDR1 is SGDLS and CDR2 is YYNGEE in the germline V gene. V shed 3 bases and J shed 5 bases, with 18 bases lying between them. The CDR3 here is CASSAPGQTLHNEQFF. The CDR3 region has the DNA TGTGCCAGCAGCGCCCCGGGACAAACCTTGCACAATGAGCAGTTCTTC. The entire variable domain, with the rest obtained from reference TRBV9 and TRBJ2-1, is as follows: DSGVTQTPKHLITATGQRVTLRCSPRSGDLSVYWYQQSLDQGLQFLIQYYNGEERAKGNILERFSAQQFPDLHSELNLSSLELGDSALYFCASSAPGQTLHNEQFFGPGTRLTVL.

The chain carries TRBV10-3 and TRBJ2-7; the D is unclear. Trimming shortened V by 7 bases and J by 0 bases, and 7 bases separated the two germline ends. Germline CDR1 ENHRY, CDR2 SYGVKD. This CDR3 has 12 residues. The CDR3 here is CAINKSSYEQYF. CDR3 nucleotides: TGTGCCATCAATAAGAGCTCCTACGAGCAGTACTTC.

This clone was seen only a few times. The chain uses TRBV10-3 and TRBJ1-6; D call uncertain. V gave up 3 bases and J gave up 0 bases, with 21 bases separating them. CDR1 is ENHRY, CDR2 SYGVKD, per germline. This CDR3 contains 20 residues. This CDR3 is CAISDRRLLLRSSYNSPLHF. In nucleotides, the CDR3 is TGTGCCATCAGTGATCGGCGACTGCTGTTACGGAGCTCCTATAATTCACCCCTCCACTTT.

The chain carries TRBV29-1 and TRBJ2-1; the match to TRBD1 covers 9 bases. The junction had 5 bases not matched to a gene; V was cut back by 5 bases and J by 9 bases. Per germline, CDR1 SQVTM and CDR2 ANQGSEA. CDR3 size: 12 residues. The CDR3 sequence: CSVRTGVSEQFF. The CDR3 DNA reads as TGCAGCGTTCGGACAGGGGTCAGTGAGCAGTTCTTC.

This clone was counted between two and nine times. The same CDR3 can be traced to other DNA sequences in this sample. V usage is TRBV29-1 and J usage is TRBJ2-5; D ambiguous. This CDR3 contains 13 residues. Trimming shortened V by 5 bases and J by 7 bases, and 17 bases separated the two germline ends. Germline CDR1 SQVTM, CDR2 ANQGSEA. DNA of the CDR3: TGCAGCGTTCTGGTGGGTCGGATTGGGACCCAGTACTTC. Protein sequence: CSVLVGRIGTQYF.

This clone was seen a few times. CDR3 region: CAWSVGLAGGPSDTQYF. For the CDR3, the DNA is TGTGCCTGGAGTGTAGGACTAGCGGGGGGGCCGTCTGATACGCAGTATTTT. This rearrangement joins TRBV30 to TRBJ2-3, with 15 nucleotides matching TRBD2. Germline CDR1 reads GTSNPN; CDR2 reads SVGIG (reference sequence). The CDR3 extends over 17 amino acids. The trim removed 0 bases at V and 6 bases at J, leaving 7 bases unmatched. The full variable domain, completed using reference TRBV30 and TRBJ2-3, is SQTIHQWPATLVQPVGSPLSLECTVEGTSNPNLYWYRQAAGRGLQLLFYSVGIGQISSEVPQNLSASRPQDRQFILSSKKLLLSDSGFYLCAWSVGLAGGPSDTQYFGPGTRLTVL.

This clone has more than one count but fewer than ten. The genes are TRBV5-8 and TRBJ2-7; 7 bases are shared with TRBD2. The trim removed 1 base at V and 2 bases at J, leaving 9 bases unmatched. This CDR3 region has 16 residues. Germline CDR1 and CDR2: SGHTS and YDEGEE. The DNA for the CDR3 is TGTGCCAGCAGCTTGTCAACCGGCAGCGGGGCCTACGAGCAGTACTTC. Residues: CASSLSTGSGAYEQYF.

This clone appeared a few times. This sequence joins TRBV7-8 and TRBJ2-7, with 8 positions matching TRBD2. J was trimmed by 2 bases and V by 5 bases; bases with no gene match: 5. The length of the CDR3 is 14 residues. Germline loops: CDR1 SGHVS, CDR2 FQNEAQ. Written as DNA, the CDR3 is TGTGCCAGCAGCACCCGGACTAGCACCTACGAGCAGTACTTC. Residues: CASSTRTSTYEQYF. The full variable domain, with the rest looked up from reference TRBV7-8 and TRBJ2-7, is GAGVSQSPRYKVAKRGQDVALRCDPISGHVSLFWYQQALGQGPEFLTYFQNEAQLDKSGLPSDRFFAERPEGSVSTLKIQRTQQEDSAVYLCASSTRTSTYEQYFGPGTRLTVT.

The chain employs TRBV19 and TRBJ1-2; tentatively, D is TRBD1 (5 bases). The V gene lost 9 bases and the J gene lost 2 bases, with 10 bases spanning the gap. The CDR3 is 12 residues long. Germline CDR1 reads LNHDA; CDR2 reads SQIVND (reference sequence). For the CDR3, the DNA is TGTGCCAGCCAGACAGTAAACTATGGCTACACCTTC. Its protein is CASQTVNYGYTF.

The rearrangement uses TRBV5-1 and TRBJ2-7, with a tentative D call TRBD2 (5 bases). Germline V gene lookup returns CDR1 SGHRS and CDR2 YFSETQ. V lost 4 bases to trimming and J lost 0 bases, with 14 bases between them. The CDR3 loop spans 15 amino acids. As DNA, the CDR3 is TGCGCCAGCAGCATAACAACGGGGAGCTCCTACGAGCAGTACTTC. This codes for CASSITTGSSYEQYF.

In DNA, the CDR3 is TGTGCCAGCAGTCCTATCGACAGTTTGGGAAAACTGTTTTTT. As protein: CASSPIDSLGKLFF. The chain couples TRBV27 to TRBJ1-4; perhaps TRBD1 as D (5 bases). CDR3 length equals 14 residues. The V end lost 5 bases, the J end lost 10 bases, and 17 bases lay between the germline ends. Germline assignment: CDR1 MNHEY and CDR2 SMNVEV (reference sequence).

This rearrangement joins TRBV5-7 to TRBJ2-5; 9 bases agree with TRBD1. TRBV5-7 is reported as an ORF; its role is uncertain. The CDR3 has 15 residues. Trimming cost V 2 bases and J 4 bases; bases outside gene matches: 6. CDR3 region: CASSFGDRVGETQYF. The CDR3 DNA sequence: TGTGCCAGCAGCTTTGGGGACAGGGTGGGAGAGACCCAGTACTTC.

V and J are TRBV5-4 and TRBJ2-7; 7 nucleotides align to TRBD1. The V gene end was trimmed by 4 bases and the J gene end by 1 base; junction bases not matched to a gene: 5. This CDR3 has 14 residues. Germline assignment: CDR1 SGHNT and CDR2 YYREEE (reference sequence). The CDR3 region is CASSLAGGSYEQYF. As DNA, the CDR3 is TGTGCCAGCAGCCTCGCAGGGGGATCCTACGAGCAGTACTTC.

This sequence joins TRBV9 and TRBJ1-1; a weak D match, TRBD1 (6 bases). V dropped 4 bases and J dropped 1 base, with 14 bases sitting between them. Germline V gene sequence: CDR1 SGDLS, CDR2 YYNGEE. The CDR3 length is 15 residues. CDR3 bases: TGTGCCAGCAGCCCCACGGGGGGGGCGAACACTGAAGCTTTCTTT. Its protein product is CASSPTGGANTEAFF.

The table lists this clone with many counts. V usage is TRBV6-1 and J usage is TRBJ1-5; D gene unclear. Looked up from germline, CDR1 is MNHNS and CDR2 is SASEGT. V dropped 3 bases and J dropped 5 bases, with 11 bases sitting between them. The CDR3 is 14 amino acids. The CDR3 sequence is CASSDDGIYQPQHF. In DNA form, the CDR3 reads TGTGCCAGCAGTGATGACGGGATCTATCAGCCCCAGCATTTT.

V is TRBV30 and J is TRBJ1-5, with 7 bases identical to TRBD1. The V gene end was trimmed by 1 base and the J gene end by 5 bases; junction bases not matched to a gene: 2. This CDR3 has 13 residues. CDR1 and CDR2 (germline): GTSNPN, SVGIG (reference sequence). The CDR3 sequence: CAWSGDRYQPQHF. CDR3 nucleotide sequence: TGTGCCTGGAGTGGGGACAGATATCAGCCCCAGCATTTT.

The chain combines TRBV29-1 with TRBJ2-7; TRBD1 might be the D (6 bases). The CDR3 has 15 residues. Between the trimmed V and J ends, which lost 6 bases and 6 bases, there was a span of 24 bases. Germline CDR1 is SQVTM and CDR2 is ANQGSEA. The CDR3 region is CSVDDPGQPHREQYF. In DNA, the CDR3 is TGCAGCGTCGACGATCCGGGACAACCCCACCGCGAGCAGTACTTC.

This chain connects TRBV5-1 to TRBJ2-5, with 9 nucleotides matching TRBD1. After removal of 5 bases from V and 4 bases from J, the junction contained 6 bases not matched to a gene. The V gene's germline CDR1 is SGHRS and CDR2 YFSETQ. The CDR3 is made up of 14 amino acids. The DNA for the CDR3 is TGCGCCAGCAGGGGGACAGGGATCGGAGAGACCCAGTACTTC. Amino acid sequence: CASRGTGIGETQYF.